The 30 T cell receptor beta chains below all came from one sample that was sequenced in a study of blood T cell repertoires in COVID-19. Sequenced by immunoSEQ multiplex PCR; TCRdb stores in-frame clones only, minus some. The sample carries over 400,000 clones, roughly 91% recorded once. The sequencing input was peripheral blood. All receptors derive from a woman between 45 and 60 years old with COVID-19, enrolled during active disease.

V usage is TRBV5-1 and J usage is TRBJ1-2, with TRBD1 matching over 7 bases. Germline V gives CDR1 SGHRS, CDR2 YFSETQ. V lost 3 bases, J lost 3 bases, and 8 bases stayed unmatched. The length of the CDR3 is 15 residues. The CDR3 DNA follows: TGCGCCAGCAGCTCGTTTGAGGGGGCGGACTATGGCTACACCTTC. This gives the protein CASSSFEGADYGYTF.

V and J are TRBV13 and TRBJ1-2, with a weak D call TRBD1 (5 bases). V shed 2 bases and J shed 3 bases, with 13 bases lying between them. The germline gives CDR1 PRHDT, CDR2 FYEKMQ (reference sequence). This CDR3 has 15 residues. CDR3 DNA: TGTGCCAGCAGCTTAAGTGCGGGGCAGGACTATGGCTACACCTTC. Amino acid sequence: CASSLSAGQDYGYTF.

The chain recombines TRBV19 with TRBJ1-3; D gene unclear. The V gene's germline CDR1 is LNHDA and CDR2 SQIVND (reference sequence). This CDR3 comprises 13 residues. The V gene lost 6 bases and the J gene lost 2 bases, with 8 bases spanning the gap. The CDR3 nucleotides read TGTGCCAGTAGGAGGGAAGCTGGAAACACCATATATTTT. Translation gives CASRREAGNTIYF.

The V gene is TRBV6-5, the J gene TRBJ2-7; 7 bases are shared with TRBD2. The V and J ends lost 0 bases and 3 bases, in that order; junction bases with no gene match: 8. The CDR3 contains 16 residues. Germline V CDR1 and CDR2: MNHEY, SVGAGI. CDR3 bases: TGTGCCAGCAGTTACTCGCGCGCTAGCGGTGGCTACGAGCAGTACTTC. Translation gives CASSYSRASGGYEQYF.

The J gene is TRBJ2-3, the V gene TRBV9; 9 bases align to TRBD2. CDR1 and CDR2 from the germline V gene are SGDLS and YYNGEE. V lost 0 bases and J lost 2; bases outside the gene matches: 7. This CDR3 has 17 residues. CDR3 in DNA: TGTGCCAGCAGCGTAGAAGGAGCGGGGGGCCTCACAGATACGCAGTATTTT. This codes for CASSVEGAGGLTDTQYF.

The chain links TRBV5-6 to TRBJ1-2; perhaps TRBD1 as D (5 bases). CDR1 and CDR2 from the germline V gene are SGHDT and YYEEEE. Trimming took 0 bases from V and 6 from J, leaving 15 bases between them. The CDR3 contains 15 residues. The CDR3 loop reads CASSLADRVLNGYTF. The CDR3 DNA is TGTGCCAGCAGCTTGGCCGACAGAGTATTAAATGGCTACACCTTC.

The chain combines TRBV5-1 with TRBJ2-3, with 7 bases fitting TRBD2. Trimming took 0 bases from V and 0 from J; bases not matched to a gene: 1. The CDR3 covers 15 residues. CDR1 and CDR2 from the germline V gene are SGHRS and YFSETQ. CDR3 amino acids: CASSLGLASTDTQYF. In DNA form, the CDR3 reads TGCGCCAGCAGCTTGGGACTAGCTAGCACAGATACGCAGTATTTT.

This sequence joins TRBV5-4 and TRBJ1-3; D call uncertain. Germline values: CDR1 SGHNT, CDR2 YYREEE (reference sequence). Between the trimmed V and J ends, which lost 2 bases and 1 base, there was a span of 7 bases. This CDR3 comprises 14 residues. The CDR3 sequence: CASSLGGSGNTIYF. The CDR3 bases are TGTGCCAGCAGCTTAGGAGGATCTGGAAACACCATATATTTT.

This clone was seen a single time. The chain is built from TRBV9 and TRBJ2-7, with D perhaps TRBD2 (5 bases). CDR1 is SGDLS and CDR2 is YYNGEE in the germline V gene. The CDR3 totals 15 residues. With 0 bases removed from V and 0 bases from J, the gap between germline ends came to 10 bases. CDR3 protein: CASSVGRGNSYEQYF. The CDR3 DNA reads as TGTGCCAGCAGCGTAGGTCGGGGAAACTCCTACGAGCAGTACTTC.

The chain has TRBV27 and TRBJ1-6; D may be TRBD1 (5 bases). Trimming removed 3 bases at V and 10 bases at J, with 13 bases between. Per germline, CDR1 MNHEY and CDR2 SMNVEV (reference sequence). The CDR3 contains 14 residues. Here the CDR3 reads CASSFYRGGSPLHF. The DNA of the CDR3 is TGTGCCAGCAGTTTCTATCGCGGGGGATCACCCCTCCACTTT.

This chain connects TRBV23-1 to TRBJ1-4; TRBD1 might be the D (5 bases). TRBV23-1 is reported as an ORF; its role is uncertain. The CDR3 spans 16 residues. Between the trimmed V and J ends, which lost 9 bases and 0 bases, there was a span of 17 bases. CDR3 loop: CARVRRGPATNEKLFF. In DNA form, the CDR3 reads TGCGCCAGGGTCCGGAGGGGACCGGCAACTAATGAAAAACTGTTTTTT.

The chain links TRBV9 to TRBJ2-1, with 8 bases aligning to TRBD2. The CDR3 has 16 amino acids. Trimming took 4 bases from V and 4 from J; bases not matched to a gene: 10. Germline V CDR1 and CDR2: SGDLS, YYNGEE. The CDR3, as DNA: TGTGCCAGCAGCTCCCTCCTGGGCGGGGGGTACAATGAGCAGTTCTTC. Protein product: CASSSLLGGGYNEQFF. The full variable domain, in which reference TRBV9 and TRBJ2-1 provide the parts outside the CDR3, is DSGVTQTPKHLITATGQRVTLRCSPRSGDLSVYWYQQSLDQGLQFLIQYYNGEERAKGNILERFSAQQFPDLHSELNLSSLELGDSALYFCASSSLLGGGYNEQFFGPGTRLTVL.

The chain joins TRBV4-1 to TRBJ2-3; 8 bases map to TRBD2. Germline assignment: CDR1 MGHRA and CDR2 YSYEKL. After removal of 0 bases from V and 4 bases from J, the junction contained 6 bases not matched to a gene. This CDR3 is 16 amino acids long. CDR3 region: CASSQELRGGADTQYF. As DNA, the CDR3 is TGCGCCAGCAGCCAAGAATTACGGGGGGGGGCAGATACGCAGTATTTT.

V and J are TRBV30 and TRBJ2-5; D may be TRBD2 (5 bases). Germline lookup yields CDR1 GTSNPN and CDR2 SVGIG (reference sequence). Trimming left V 0 bases short and J 2 bases short, with 13 bases between. The CDR3 contains 15 residues. CDR3 sequence: CAWSVEGWAQETQYF. The CDR3, as DNA: TGTGCCTGGAGTGTCGAGGGATGGGCACAAGAGACCCAGTACTTC.

This clone came up many times. The V gene is TRBV7-9, the J gene TRBJ2-2; 11 bases line up with TRBD1. The ends lost 8 bases at V and 4 bases at J; junction bases unmatched: 3. This CDR3 spans 14 amino acids. Germline V gene lookup returns CDR1 SEHNR and CDR2 FQNEAQ (reference sequence). The CDR3 nucleotides read TGTGCCAGCGGACAGGGGGCTGGCACCGGGGAGCTGTTTTTT. It codes for CASGQGAGTGELFF.

The rearrangement joins TRBV7-8 to TRBJ2-7; 8 positions agree with TRBD2. Germline CDR1 and CDR2: SGHVS and FQNEAQ. V shed 7 bases and J 0 bases; nucleotides not matched to a gene: 14. CDR3 length: 17 amino acids. CDR3 in amino acids: CASTLLPAGASSYEQYF. CDR3 sequence (DNA): TGTGCCAGCACCCTTCTCCCAGCGGGGGCGAGCTCCTACGAGCAGTACTTC.

The chain is built from TRBV10-3 and TRBJ2-1; 7 bases are shared with TRBD1. Germline CDR1 reads ENHRY; CDR2 reads SYGVKD. V lost 9 bases and J lost 6; bases outside the gene matches: 5. This CDR3 comprises 12 residues. The CDR3 reads CAIRDSPNEQFF. The CDR3 DNA is TGTGCCATACGGGACAGTCCCAATGAGCAGTTCTTC.

J is TRBJ2-7 and V is TRBV2, with 7 positions matching TRBD1. The CDR3 sequence is 13 residues long. Germline V lookup: CDR1 SNHLY, CDR2 FYNNEI. Trimming cost V 2 bases and J 3 bases; bases outside gene matches: 1. As DNA, the CDR3 is TGTGCCAGCAGTGAAAGGGGGCTCTACGAGCAGTACTTC. This sequence encodes CASSERGLYEQYF.

The rearrangement uses TRBV5-1 and TRBJ1-4; D unresolved. The CDR3 is made up of 16 amino acids. Trimming removed 0 bases at V and 0 bases at J, with 9 bases between. Germline values: CDR1 SGHRS, CDR2 YFSETQ. The CDR3 sequence: CASSLDGSATNEKLFF. The CDR3 region has the DNA TGCGCCAGCAGCTTGGATGGGAGTGCAACTAATGAAAAACTGTTTTTT. Complete variable domain (other parts from reference TRBV5-1 and TRBJ1-4): KAGVTQTPRYLIKTRGQQVTLSCSPISGHRSVSWYQQTPGQGLQFLFEYFSETQRNKGNFPGRFSGRQFSNSRSEMNVSTLELGDSALYLCASSLDGSATNEKLFFGSGTQLSVL.

The J gene is TRBJ2-1, the V gene TRBV5-1; 9 nucleotides line up with TRBD2. The trim removed 2 bases at V and 5 bases at J, leaving 5 bases unmatched. Per germline, CDR1 SGHRS and CDR2 YFSETQ. This CDR3 comprises 15 residues. The CDR3 region is CASSLYRGGDNEQFF. CDR3 coding DNA: TGCGCCAGCAGCTTATATCGCGGGGGGGACAATGAGCAGTTCTTC.

This sequence joins TRBV7-2 and TRBJ1-2, with 7 bases lining up with TRBD1. V gave up 1 base and J gave up 0 bases; unmatched junction bases: 5. Germline loops: CDR1 SGHTA, CDR2 FQGNSA. This CDR3 contains 16 residues. The CDR3 bases are TGTGCCAGCAGCTTAGGGGGGACAGCGCCTAACTATGGCTACACCTTC. Translated: CASSLGGTAPNYGYTF.

The V and J genes are TRBV3-1 (or the pseudogene TRBV3-2) and TRBJ2-1; 7 nucleotides match TRBD2. Germline trimming cut 7 bases from V and 7 bases from J; bases unmatched to any gene: 10. There are 14 residues in the CDR3. The germline gives CDR1 LGHDT, CDR2 YNNKEL (reference sequence). CDR3 loop: CASTPTGGKNEQFF. As DNA, the CDR3 is TGTGCCAGCACCCCGACGGGAGGAAAAAATGAGCAGTTCTTC.

The chain uses TRBV28 and TRBJ1-5; D unclear. CDR1 and CDR2 from the germline V gene are MDHEN and SYDVKM. This CDR3 has 15 amino acids. V was shortened by 6 bases and J by 1 base, with 13 bases between the two germline ends. The CDR3 loop reads CASSPQGRSNQPQHF. The DNA of the CDR3 is TGTGCCAGCAGCCCGCAAGGGAGGAGCAATCAGCCCCAGCATTTT. The entire variable domain, with the rest obtained from reference TRBV28 and TRBJ1-5, is as follows: DVKVTQSSRYLVKRTGEKVFLECVQDMDHENMFWYRQDPGLGLRLIYFSYDVKMKEKGDIPEGYSVSREKKERFSLILESASTNQTSMYLCASSPQGRSNQPQHFGDGTRLSIL.

This clone was seen once. The chain is built from TRBV18 and TRBJ2-3; possible D gene TRBD1, 7 bases. CDR1 is KGHSH and CDR2 is LQKENI in the germline V gene. This CDR3 has 16 residues. The V gene lost 2 bases and the J gene lost 5 bases, with 17 bases spanning the gap. The CDR3 spells CASSPSQGGVRDTQYF. The CDR3 nucleotides are TGTGCCAGCTCACCATCCCAGGGGGGTGTGAGAGATACGCAGTATTTT.

The chain carries TRBV24-1 and TRBJ2-7; perhaps TRBD1 as D (6 bases). Trimming removed 2 bases from V and 5 bases from J, with 9 bases in between. CDR3 length: 13 amino acids. CDR1 KGHDR and CDR2 SFDVKD come from the germline V gene. CDR3 sequence (DNA): TGTGCCACCAGTGATTCCTACAGGGACGAGCAGTACTTC. Protein sequence: CATSDSYRDEQYF.

V usage is TRBV4-2 and J usage is TRBJ2-3, with a tentative D call TRBD2 (5 bases). This CDR3 has 13 residues. The germline V gene encodes CDR1 LGHNA and CDR2 YNFKEQ. With 6 bases removed from V and 1 base from J, the gap between germline ends came to 8 bases. In DNA form, the CDR3 reads TGTGCCAGCAGAGAGGAGGGCACAGATACGCAGTATTTT. This sequence encodes CASREEGTDTQYF.

The rearrangement uses TRBV9 and TRBJ1-6; D is possibly TRBD1 (5 bases). The CDR3 spans 12 residues. Trimming cost V 0 bases and J 12 bases, with 7 bases left between them. Per the germline V gene, CDR1 is SGDLS and CDR2 is YYNGEE. CDR3 bases: TGTGCCAGCAGCGTAGTGGGGGGACCCCTCCACTTT. Its translation is CASSVVGGPLHF.

The chain has TRBV5-4 and TRBJ1-3, with D perhaps matching TRBD1 (6 bases). This CDR3 has 15 residues. Trimming removed 2 bases at V and 2 bases at J, with 11 bases between. Germline CDR1 and CDR2: SGHNT and YYREEE (reference sequence). In DNA, the CDR3 is TGTGCCAGCAGCTTCACGGCAGGGGCTGGAAACACCATATATTTT. The encoded protein is CASSFTAGAGNTIYF.

With regard to this clone: The junction differs from germline at one of its ends, possibly a read error. The rearrangement uses TRBV7-2 and TRBJ2-4, with D tentatively TRBD2 (7 bases). The CDR3 totals 13 residues. Germline CDR1 is SGHTA and CDR2 is FQGNSA. The CDR3 region is CASSLGYAGAYSF. The CDR3 DNA sequence: TGTGCCAGCAGCTTAGGTTATGCGGGGGCCTACTCCTTC.

The rearrangement joins TRBV19 to TRBJ2-3, with TRBD1 as a possible D gene (5 bases). The V gene's germline CDR1 is LNHDA and CDR2 SQIVND (reference sequence). The ends were cut back, 3 bases at V and 3 bases at J, with 10 bases in the middle. There are 14 residues in the CDR3. The CDR3 DNA is TGTGCCAGTAGTATTCAGGGATTAACAGATACGCAGTATTTT. Its protein is CASSIQGLTDTQYF.